The entry below gives a single TCR beta chain sequence along with its context. What it recognizes is unknown. TCRdb independently ran MiXCR on the RT-PCR reads; one entry per CDR3 protein. The profile shows about 780,000 distinct CDR3 sequences, about 18% of them singletons. This entry is derived from a study of response to subunit inactivated influenza vaccine. Study results and caveats: After each seasonal influenza vaccination, few new T cells are recruited, the authors suggested.

There are 13 residues in the CDR3. Per germline, CDR1 SQVTM and CDR2 ANQGSEA. V lost 0 bases and J lost 7, with 10 bases in between. The sequence derives from a man aged 50 to 60 who received an inactivated influenza vaccine. The chain carries TRBV29-1 and TRBJ2-1; D not resolved. Sample: PBMCs from blood, taken approximately 5 days after vaccination. The CDR3: CSVEEYARNEQFF. The CDR3 region has the DNA TGCAGCGTTGAAGAGTATGCGAGGAATGAGCAGTTCTTC.